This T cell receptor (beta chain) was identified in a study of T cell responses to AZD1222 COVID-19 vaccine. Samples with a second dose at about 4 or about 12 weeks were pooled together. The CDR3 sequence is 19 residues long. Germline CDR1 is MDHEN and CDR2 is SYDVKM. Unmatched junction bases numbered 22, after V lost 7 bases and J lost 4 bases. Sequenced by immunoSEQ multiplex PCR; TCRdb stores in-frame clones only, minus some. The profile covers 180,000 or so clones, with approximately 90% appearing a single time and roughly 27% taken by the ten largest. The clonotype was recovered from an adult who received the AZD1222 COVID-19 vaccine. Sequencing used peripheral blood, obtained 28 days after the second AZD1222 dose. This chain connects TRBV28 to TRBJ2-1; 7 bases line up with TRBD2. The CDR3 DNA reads TGTGCCAGCACCCCCGCGCGACTAGCTTTCAATTCGGGATACAATGAGCAGTTCTTC. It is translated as CASTPARLAFNSGYNEQFF.